A selection of T cell receptor beta chains follows, all from one sample in a study of control samples from healthy donors and cancer patients. Profiling relied on immunoSEQ multiplex PCR, and the TCRdb table lists in-frame clones only, not all of them. The profile covers about 140,000 clones, with about 86% appearing a single time and roughly 1.7% taken by the ten largest. Input material: blood. These TCRs come from a man aged 18-30 years in good health. The CDR3 runs from the conserved cysteine through the conserved F or W. Fields, in order: J gene, V gene, D gene, clone size, CDR3 protein, CDR3 DNA. D genes are given only for firm matches. Clone size is stated in some rows and not others, as once, few, many or a class when expanded.

TRBJ1-1 TRBV16 - - CASNLQPTEAFF TGTGCCAGCAACTTACAGCCTACTGAAGCTTTCTTT
TRBJ2-7 TRBV9 TRBD1 - CASSVGTGSSYEQYF TGTGCCAGCAGCGTTGGGACAGGTAGCTCCTACGAGCAGTACTTC
TRBJ2-5 TRBV19 TRBD1 - CASTTLPGTGRQTQYF TGTGCCAGTACCACCCTACCTGGGACAGGGAGGCAGACCCAGTACTTC
TRBJ1-5 TRBV7-9 - - CASSQDGSGGNQPQHF TGTGCCAGCAGTCAAGACGGATCAGGGGGCAATCAGCCCCAGCATTTT
TRBJ1-2 TRBV5-6 TRBD1 - CASSSLGTGVGYGYTF TGTGCCAGCAGCTCTCTCGGGACAGGGGTAGGGTATGGCTACACCTTC
TRBJ1-2 TRBV18 - - CASSPPGFHYGYTF TGTGCCAGCTCACCCCCAGGGTTCCACTATGGCTACACCTTC
TRBJ1-2 TRBV28 TRBD1 - CASGGRGTGSYGYTF TGTGCCAGCGGGGGGAGGGGGACAGGGTCGTATGGCTACACCTTC
TRBJ2-7 TRBV28 - - CASKAAFEHSYEQYF TGTGCCAGCAAGGCCGCCTTTGAACACTCCTACGAGCAGTACTTC
TRBJ1-5 TRBV4-2 - few CASSLDSYSNQPQHF TGTGCCAGCAGCCTGGACAGTTATAGCAATCAGCCCCAGCATTTT
TRBJ1-3 TRBV7-2 - - CASSISGGAGNTIYF TGTGCCAGCAGCATTTCTGGGGGGGCTGGAAACACCATATATTTT
TRBJ2-5 TRBV28 - - CASSLSFRETQYF TGTGCCAGCAGCCTCTCTTTTAGAGAGACCCAGTACTTC